Below are 17 T cell receptor beta chains sequenced from a single sample in a study of PD-1 blockade in classical Hodgkin lymphoma. The data were produced by immunoSEQ multiplex PCR, yet TCRdb's version contains in-frame clones alone and is incomplete. The sample holds roughly 97,000 clones; around 80% are singletons and the top ten take 9% to 15%. Relapse was seen in all patients after autologous stem cell transplantation, and brentuximab vedotin exposure was variable. The material sequenced was peripheral blood mononuclear cells (PBMCs), taken at baseline. The receptors were sampled from a human donor with classical Hodgkin lymphoma.

In this sample, this clone turned up a few times. V is TRBV15 and J is TRBJ2-3; D remains unclear. There are 15 residues in the CDR3. Per germline, CDR1 LNHNV and CDR2 YYDKDF (reference sequence). V shed 0 bases and J shed 0 bases, with 7 bases lying between them. CDR3 protein: CATSRDGGSTDTQYF. CDR3 in DNA: TGTGCCACCAGCAGAGATGGCGGTAGCACAGATACGCAGTATTTT. Looking up the rest from reference TRBV15 and TRBJ2-3 gives the full variable domain: DAMVIQNPRYQVTQFGKPVTLSCSQTLNHNVMYWYQQKSSQAPKLLFHYYDKDFNNEADTPDNFQSRRPNTSFCFLDIRSPGLGDTAMYLCATSRDGGSTDTQYFGPGTRLTVL.

This clone was found a few times. The V gene is TRBV28, the J gene TRBJ1-1, with D uncertain. The CDR3 sequence is 14 residues long. Germline loops: CDR1 MDHEN, CDR2 SYDVKM. Trimming removed 5 bases from V and 2 bases from J, with 12 bases in between. The CDR3 DNA follows: TGTGCCAGCAGTGTCGGCGGGTTAAACACTGAAGCTTTCTTT. Amino acid sequence: CASSVGGLNTEAFF.

This chain links TRBV7-7 with TRBJ2-5, with D possibly called TRBD1 or TRBD2 (5 bases each). With 5 bases removed from V and 1 base from J, the gap between germline ends came to 14 bases. The CDR3 length is 15 residues. Germline CDR1 reads SSHAT; CDR2 reads FNYEAQ (reference sequence). This chain's CDR3 is CASSPTGPTQETQYF. The CDR3 DNA sequence: TGTGCCAGCAGCCCCACGGGACCAACCCAAGAGACCCAGTACTTC.

V gene TRBV27 combines with J gene TRBJ1-4, with D perhaps TRBD1 (5 bases). The CDR3 runs to 16 residues. Germline V gives CDR1 MNHEY, CDR2 SMNVEV (reference sequence). Trimming stripped 6 bases from V and 7 bases from J, with 21 bases between. The CDR3 spells CASSRAGASPGEKLFF. CDR3 nucleotide sequence: TGTGCCAGCAGCCGGGCCGGGGCAAGCCCTGGTGAAAAACTGTTTTTT.

The rearrangement joins TRBV29-1 to TRBJ2-3; 7 bases match TRBD1. V shed 7 bases and J 5 bases; nucleotides not matched to a gene: 6. The CDR3 loop spans 12 amino acids. Germline values: CDR1 SQVTM, CDR2 ANQGSEA. CDR3 sequence reads: CSANDREDTQYF. The CDR3 region has the DNA TGCAGCGCTAACGACAGGGAAGATACGCAGTATTTT.

The rearrangement uses TRBV29-1 and TRBJ2-7; no clear D. Germline V lookup: CDR1 SQVTM, CDR2 ANQGSEA. The CDR3 totals 12 residues. V was trimmed by 4 bases and J by 2 bases, leaving 9 bases between them. The CDR3 reads CSVASRPYEQYF. CDR3 in DNA: TGCAGCGTTGCCAGCAGGCCCTACGAGCAGTACTTC.

The chain uses TRBV5-6 and TRBJ1-1; D not resolved. The CDR3 spans 15 residues. CDR1 and CDR2 (germline): SGHDT, YYEEEE. Trimming removed 1 base from V and 0 bases from J, with 10 bases in between. CDR3 sequence (DNA): TGTGCCAGCAGCTTGCCCACAGTACTGAACACTGAAGCTTTCTTT. Its translation is CASSLPTVLNTEAFF.

This clone has a single count. V gene TRBV7-2 combines with J gene TRBJ2-1; D tentatively fits TRBD1 or TRBD2 (5 bases each). The CDR3 has 13 residues. Germline values: CDR1 SGHTA, CDR2 FQGNSA. V lost 5 bases and J 7 bases, leaving 12 bases between the germline ends. The DNA for the CDR3 is TGTGCCAGCAGCACCGGGGCCCTTAATGAGCAGTTCTTC. Translating it yields CASSTGALNEQFF.

J is TRBJ2-3 and V is TRBV11-3; perhaps TRBD2 as D (7 bases). The V and J ends lost 5 bases and 3 bases respectively, with 15 bases between them. Germline V gene lookup returns CDR1 SGHNT and CDR2 YENEEA. The CDR3 spans 15 residues. Here the CDR3 reads CASSPPEGGTDTQYF. The DNA for the CDR3 is TGTGCCAGCAGCCCCCCCGAGGGGGGGACAGATACGCAGTATTTT.

This sequence joins TRBV6-1 and TRBJ1-4, with D unclear. The V gene's germline CDR1 is MNHNS and CDR2 SASEGT. Between the trimmed V and J ends, which lost 4 bases and 8 bases, there was a span of 14 bases. There are 14 residues in the CDR3. The CDR3 nucleotides are TGTGCCAGCAGTGGCCCTCCCACGGGGGAAAAACTGTTTTTT. As protein: CASSGPPTGEKLFF.

This clone appeared once. This sequence joins TRBV19 and TRBJ2-7, with 11 bases matching TRBD2. CDR3 length: 13 residues. Germline loops: CDR1 LNHDA, CDR2 SQIVND (reference sequence). With 5 bases clipped from V and 6 bases from J, the junction kept 3 bases outside the gene matches. DNA of the CDR3: TGTGCCAGTAGTCTACTAGCGGGAGCCGAGCAGTACTTC. Its translation: CASSLLAGAEQYF. Complete variable domain (other parts from reference TRBV19 and TRBJ2-7): DGGITQSPKYLFRKEGQNVTLSCEQNLNHDAMYWYRQDPGQGLRLIYYSQIVNDFQKGDIAEGYSVSREKKESFPLTVTSAQKNPTAFYLCASSLLAGAEQYFGPGTRLTVT.

This clone was seen more than once but under ten times. The chain couples TRBV19 to TRBJ2-7; 8 bases fit TRBD1. The CDR3 loop spans 13 amino acids. Germline V gives CDR1 LNHDA, CDR2 SQIVND (reference sequence). V gave up 6 bases and J gave up 0 bases; unmatched junction bases: 1. The CDR3: CASRGQASYEQYF. The CDR3, as DNA: TGTGCCAGTAGGGGACAGGCCTCCTACGAGCAGTACTTC.

The V call is TRBV27, the J call TRBJ2-3; D is ambiguous. CDR1 and CDR2 (germline): MNHEY, SMNVEV (reference sequence). The CDR3 consists of 15 residues. V was cut by 2 bases and J by 0 bases, with 9 bases left in between. The CDR3 DNA is TGTGCCAGCAGTTTAGTACTGGGGAGCACAGATACGCAGTATTTT. Residues: CASSLVLGSTDTQYF.

V is TRBV5-4 and J is TRBJ1-5; D is uncertain. The CDR3 is 12 amino acids. Trimming pared 2 bases from V and 2 bases from J, leaving 2 bases between. Germline values: CDR1 SGHNT, CDR2 YYREEE (reference sequence). CDR3 nucleotide sequence: TGTGCCAGCAGCTTAGGCAATCAGCCCCAGCATTTT. Translating it yields CASSLGNQPQHF.

The rearrangement links TRBV11-2 to TRBJ2-7; D possibly corresponds to TRBD2 (5 bases). This CDR3 contains 14 residues. V shed 9 bases and J shed 2 bases, with 17 bases lying between them. Germline V lookup: CDR1 SGHAT, CDR2 FQNNGV. The chain's CDR3 is CASKRAGGAYEQYF. DNA of the CDR3: TGTGCCAGTAAGAGGGCGGGCGGTGCCTACGAGCAGTACTTC.

The rearrangement uses TRBV7-8 and TRBJ2-3, with D unresolved. The CDR3 loop spans 14 amino acids. V was clipped by 3 bases and J by 2 bases, with 9 bases between them. Germline V gene lookup returns CDR1 SGHVS and CDR2 FQNEAQ. The CDR3 is CASSFRAPTDTQYF. The CDR3 DNA is TGTGCCAGCAGCTTCCGGGCCCCCACAGATACGCAGTATTTT.

This chain links TRBV6-1 with TRBJ2-7; either TRBD1 or TRBD2 may supply D (6 bases each). V was shortened by 0 bases and J by 9 bases, with 21 bases between the two germline ends. Germline CDR1 is MNHNS and CDR2 is SASEGT. The CDR3 sequence is 16 residues long. In DNA, the CDR3 is TGTGCCAGCAGTGAAGCGGCAGGGGCGGGGCAACTTGGGCAGTACTTC. Protein sequence: CASSEAAGAGQLGQYF.